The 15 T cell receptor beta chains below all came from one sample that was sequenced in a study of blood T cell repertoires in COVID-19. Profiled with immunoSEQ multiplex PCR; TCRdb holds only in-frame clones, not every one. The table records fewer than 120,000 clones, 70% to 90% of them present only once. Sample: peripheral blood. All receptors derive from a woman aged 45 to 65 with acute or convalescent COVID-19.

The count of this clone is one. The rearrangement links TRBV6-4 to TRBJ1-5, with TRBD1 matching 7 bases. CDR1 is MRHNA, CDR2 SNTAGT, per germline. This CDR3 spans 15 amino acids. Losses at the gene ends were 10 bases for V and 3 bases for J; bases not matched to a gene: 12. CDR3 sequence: CAKMRGPLYNQPQHF. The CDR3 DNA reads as TGTGCCAAGATGAGGGGGCCCCTTTACAATCAGCCCCAGCATTTT.

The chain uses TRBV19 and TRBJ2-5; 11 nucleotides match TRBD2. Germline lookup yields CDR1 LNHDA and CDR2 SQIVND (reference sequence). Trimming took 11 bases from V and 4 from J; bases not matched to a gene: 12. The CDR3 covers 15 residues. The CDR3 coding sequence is TGTGCCGTGGGGACTAGCGGATTGGGGCGAGAGACCCAGTACTTC. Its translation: CAVGTSGLGRETQYF. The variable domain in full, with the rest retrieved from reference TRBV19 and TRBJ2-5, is DGGITQSPKYLFRKEGQNVTLSCEQNLNHDAMYWYRQDPGQGLRLIYYSQIVNDFQKGDIAEGYSVSREKKESFPLTVTSAQKNPTAFYLCAVGTSGLGRETQYFGPGTRLLVL.

The CDR3 loop is CASSHSITSGRPSYEQYF. CDR3 DNA: TGCGCCAGCAGTCATTCTATAACTAGCGGGAGGCCTTCCTACGAGCAGTACTTC. The chain has TRBV23-1 and TRBJ2-7, with TRBD2 identical over 12 bases. TRBV23-1 is noted as an ORF with a role that remains uncertain. This CDR3 spans 18 amino acids. Trimming at V came to 3 bases and at J to 1 base, leaving 10 bases not matched to a gene.

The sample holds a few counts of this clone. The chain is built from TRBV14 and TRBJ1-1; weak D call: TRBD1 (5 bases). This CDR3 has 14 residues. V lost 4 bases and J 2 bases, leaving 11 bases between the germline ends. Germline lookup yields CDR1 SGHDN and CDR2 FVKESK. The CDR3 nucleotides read TGTGCCAGCAGCCTACCGGGACTTAACACTGAAGCTTTCTTT. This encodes CASSLPGLNTEAFF.

The chain's CDR3 is CATSREAGGIDTQYF. CDR3 sequence (DNA): TGTGCCACCAGCAGAGAGGCGGGAGGAATAGATACGCAGTATTTT. The V gene is TRBV15, the J gene TRBJ2-3; 8 nucleotides align to TRBD2. Germline CDR1 LNHNV, CDR2 YYDKDF (reference sequence). V trimming: 0 bases; J trimming: 5 bases; junction bases outside the gene matches: 4. This CDR3 has 15 amino acids.

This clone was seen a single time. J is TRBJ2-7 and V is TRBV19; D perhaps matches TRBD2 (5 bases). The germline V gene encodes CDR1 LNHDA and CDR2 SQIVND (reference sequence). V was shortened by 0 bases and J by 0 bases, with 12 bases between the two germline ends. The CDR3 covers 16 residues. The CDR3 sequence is CASSIDGGFSSYEQYF. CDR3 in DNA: TGTGCCAGTAGTATAGACGGCGGGTTCAGCTCCTACGAGCAGTACTTC.

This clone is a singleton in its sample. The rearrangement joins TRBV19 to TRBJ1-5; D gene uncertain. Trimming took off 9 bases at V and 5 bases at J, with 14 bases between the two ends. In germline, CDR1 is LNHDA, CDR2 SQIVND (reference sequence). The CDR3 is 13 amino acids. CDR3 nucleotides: TGTGCCAGCTCCACCGCCACGGATCAGCCCCAGCATTTT. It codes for CASSTATDQPQHF.

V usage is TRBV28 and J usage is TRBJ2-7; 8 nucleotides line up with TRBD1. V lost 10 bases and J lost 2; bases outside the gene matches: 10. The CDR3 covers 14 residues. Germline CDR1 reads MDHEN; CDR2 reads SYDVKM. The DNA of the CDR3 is TGTGCCACCCGGGGCGACAGGGGTCCCTACGAGCAGTACTTC. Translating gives CATRGDRGPYEQYF.

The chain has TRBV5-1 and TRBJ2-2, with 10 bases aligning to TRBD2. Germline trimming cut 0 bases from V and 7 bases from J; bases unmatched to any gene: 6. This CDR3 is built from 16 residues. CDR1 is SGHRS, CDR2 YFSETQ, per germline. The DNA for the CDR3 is TGCGCCAGCAGCTTGGACAGCGGGAGGGCCATCGGGGAGCTGTTTTTT. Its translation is CASSLDSGRAIGELFF.

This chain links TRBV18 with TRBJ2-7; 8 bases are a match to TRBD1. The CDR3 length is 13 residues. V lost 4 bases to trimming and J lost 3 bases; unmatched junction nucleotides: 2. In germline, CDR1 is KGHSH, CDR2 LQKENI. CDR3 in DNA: TGTGCCAGCTCACGGGGACAGGACTACGAGCAGTACTTC. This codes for CASSRGQDYEQYF.

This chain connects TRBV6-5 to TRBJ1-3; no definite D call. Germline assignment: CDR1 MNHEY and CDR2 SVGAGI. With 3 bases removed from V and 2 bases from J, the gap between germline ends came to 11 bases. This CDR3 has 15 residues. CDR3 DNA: TGTGCCAGCAGTTATCGAGGTCAAACTGGAAACACCATATATTTT. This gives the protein CASSYRGQTGNTIYF.

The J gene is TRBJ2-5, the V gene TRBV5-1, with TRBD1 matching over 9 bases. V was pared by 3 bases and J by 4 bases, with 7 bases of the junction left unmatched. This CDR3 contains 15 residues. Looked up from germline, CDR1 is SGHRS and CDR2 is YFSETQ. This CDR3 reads CASSWGQGGAETQYF. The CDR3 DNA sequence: TGCGCCAGCAGCTGGGGACAGGGAGGGGCAGAGACCCAGTACTTC.

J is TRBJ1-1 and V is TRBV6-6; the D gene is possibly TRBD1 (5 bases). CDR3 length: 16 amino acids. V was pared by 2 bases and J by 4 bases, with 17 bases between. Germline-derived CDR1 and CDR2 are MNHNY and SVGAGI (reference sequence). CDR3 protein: CASSYPVGGVSTEAFF. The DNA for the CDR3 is TGTGCCAGCAGTTACCCCGTCGGGGGGGTGAGCACTGAAGCTTTCTTT.

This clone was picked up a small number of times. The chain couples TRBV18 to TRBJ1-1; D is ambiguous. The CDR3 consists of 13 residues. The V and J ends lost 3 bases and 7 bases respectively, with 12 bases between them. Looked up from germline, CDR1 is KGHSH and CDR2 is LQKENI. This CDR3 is CASSPVKAGEAFF. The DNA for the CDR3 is TGTGCCAGCTCACCGGTTAAGGCGGGTGAAGCTTTCTTT. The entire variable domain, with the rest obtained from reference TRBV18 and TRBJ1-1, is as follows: NAGVMQNPRHLVRRRGQEARLRCSPMKGHSHVYWYRQLPEEGLKFMVYLQKENIIDESGMPKERFSAEFPKEGPSILRIQQVVRGDSAAYFCASSPVKAGEAFFGQGTRLTVV.

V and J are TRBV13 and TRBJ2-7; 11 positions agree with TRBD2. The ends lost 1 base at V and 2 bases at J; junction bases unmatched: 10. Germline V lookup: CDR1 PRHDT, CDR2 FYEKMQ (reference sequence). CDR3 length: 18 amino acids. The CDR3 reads CASSLEGLAGGGTYEQYF. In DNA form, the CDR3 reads TGTGCCAGCAGCTTAGAAGGGCTAGCGGGAGGAGGGACCTACGAGCAGTACTTC.